This paragraph covers one TCR beta chain sequence. Its matching antigen is unknown. Clones were sequenced by immunoSEQ multiplex PCR, and TCRdb holds only the in-frame ones, with some missing. The table shows 850 to 1,000 clones, with around 93% occurring only once. These data originate in a study of chemoradiotherapy in HPV16-positive cancers. Whole-study context: A couple of HPV16-positive patients' cells yielded candidate HPV-specific clones and common motifs.

General study points: Non-HPV-specific T cells did not expand in tumors during treatment, whereas candidate HPV-specific clones and E7-related motifs did. In HPV16-positive patients, HPV-responsive T-cell expansion tracked better recurrence-free survival.

V gave up 0 bases and J gave up 2 bases, with 14 bases separating them. The CDR3 contains 16 residues. The germline V gene encodes CDR1 MRHNA and CDR2 SNTAGT. Samples were taken several times over chemoradiotherapy. The clonotype was recovered from a human donor with HPV-associated anogenital cancer. This rearrangement joins TRBV6-4 to TRBJ2-7; the D gene is possibly TRBD2 (6 bases). Sequenced here: tumor tissue, sampled from a patient who underwent chemoradiotherapy. This chain's CDR3 is CASSDSTSSSTYEQYF. Here the CDR3 DNA reads TGTGCCAGCAGTGACTCCACTAGCTCCTCTACCTACGAGCAGTACTTC.